This TCR beta chain stems from a study of response to subunit inactivated influenza vaccine. Study-wide results and limits: Authors suggested few new T cells are recruited by each seasonal influenza vaccination.

CDR1 WNHNN and CDR2 SYGVQD come from the germline V gene (reference sequence). The CDR3 has 14 amino acids. Trimming left V 4 bases short and J 2 bases short, with 12 bases between. A remark on this clonotype: The antigen is unknown.

Using its own MiXCR run on the RT-PCR reads, TCRdb lists one record per CDR3 protein. This sample carries 170,000 or so distinct CDR3 sequences, 9.5% to 12% of them seen once, and the ten largest clones take 35% to 40%. Sequenced material: CD8+ T cells sorted from PBMCs, taken 23 months after vaccination. This chain connects TRBV10-1 to TRBJ2-7, with D unclear. The receptor's source is a man between 45 and 75 years old who received an inactivated influenza vaccine. The CDR3, as DNA: TGCGCCAGCAGTGGGCCGGATACTCCCTACGAGCAGTACTTC. Translating gives CASSGPDTPYEQYF.